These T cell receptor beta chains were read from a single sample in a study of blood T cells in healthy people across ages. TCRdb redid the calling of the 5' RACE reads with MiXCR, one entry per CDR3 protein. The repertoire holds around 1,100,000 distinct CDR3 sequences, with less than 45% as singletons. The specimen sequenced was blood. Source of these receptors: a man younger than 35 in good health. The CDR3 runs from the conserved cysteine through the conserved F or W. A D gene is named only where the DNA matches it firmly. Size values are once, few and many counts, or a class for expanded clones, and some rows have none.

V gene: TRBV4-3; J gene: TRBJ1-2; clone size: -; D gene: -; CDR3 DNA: TGCGCCAGCAGCCAAGGGACATTACAGGGTCCCTACTATGGCTACACCTTC; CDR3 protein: CASSQGTLQGPYYGYTF
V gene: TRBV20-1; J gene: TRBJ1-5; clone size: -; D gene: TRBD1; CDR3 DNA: TGCAGTGCTAGTCAGGTAGGGGGCTCTGATCAGCCCCAGCATTTT; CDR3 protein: CSASQVGGSDQPQHF
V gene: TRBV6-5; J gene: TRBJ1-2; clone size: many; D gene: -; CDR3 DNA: TGTGCCAGCAGTTACTCAGACAGGCCAACTCCGTACTACTATGGCTACACCTTC; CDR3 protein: CASSYSDRPTPYYYGYTF
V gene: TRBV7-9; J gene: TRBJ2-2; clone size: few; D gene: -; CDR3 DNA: TGTGCCAGCAGCTCTACAGACACCGGGGAGCTGTTTTTT; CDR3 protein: CASSSTDTGELFF
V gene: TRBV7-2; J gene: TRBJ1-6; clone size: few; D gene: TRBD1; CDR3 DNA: TGTGCCAGCAGCATACGGGACAGGAGCTCCTATAATTCACCCCTCCACTTT; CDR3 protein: CASSIRDRSSYNSPLHF
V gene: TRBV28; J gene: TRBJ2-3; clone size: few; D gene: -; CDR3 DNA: TGTGCCAGCAGTTTACTTCGACAGACAGGATTAATAGATACGCAGTATTTT; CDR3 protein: CASSLLRQTGLIDTQYF
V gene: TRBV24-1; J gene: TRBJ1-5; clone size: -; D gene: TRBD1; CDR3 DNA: TGTGCCACCAGTGACCCCCACAGGGGTTCGGGTCAGCCCCAGCATTTT; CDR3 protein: CATSDPHRGSGQPQHF
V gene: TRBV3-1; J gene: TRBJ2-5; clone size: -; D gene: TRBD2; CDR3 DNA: TGTGCCAGCAGCACTGGGACTAGCGGGGGGTATGAGCAGTACTTC; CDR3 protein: CASSTGTSGGYEQYF
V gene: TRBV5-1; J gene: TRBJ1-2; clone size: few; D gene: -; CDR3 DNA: TGCGCCAGCAGCACCGACGGGGAATATGGCTACACCTTC; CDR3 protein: CASSTDGEYGYTF
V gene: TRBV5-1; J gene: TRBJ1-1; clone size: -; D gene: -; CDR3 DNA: TGCGCCAGCAGCTTGGCTACGAGGGAGTTGGCTGAAGCTTTCTTT; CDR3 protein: CASSLATRELAEAFF